Listed below are T cell receptor beta chains from one sample, sequenced in a study of blood T cell repertoires in COVID-19. TCRdb's copy holds only in-frame clones and misses some; the assay was immunoSEQ multiplex PCR. The repertoire holds about 300,000 clones, with about nine tenths as singletons. The sample comprised PBMCs or T cells enriched from blood (not recorded which). Receptors were obtained from a woman aged 18-29 years who had recovered from COVID-19. Each CDR3 is given with its conserved first and last residue. The order of the fields is J gene, V gene, clone size, D gene, CDR3 DNA, CDR3 protein. The D gene is left open where the match is weak. Only some rows state a clone size, as once, few, many or a class for expanded clones.

TRBJ2-5	TRBV5-1	-	TRBD2	TGCGCCAGCGCGGCGGGACTACAAGAGACCCAGTACTTC	CASAAGLQETQYF
TRBJ1-2	TRBV5-1	once	-	TGCGCCAGCAGCCCCCGGGTTATGGATGGCTACACCTTC	CASSPRVMDGYTF
TRBJ1-1	TRBV3-1/TRBV3-2	-	-	TGTGCCAGCAGCCAAGACCACACGGCGGTTGGTACTGAAGCTTTCTTT	CASSQDHTAVGTEAFF
TRBJ1-3	TRBV30	once	-	TGTGCCTGGAGGAGGCGCGCTGGAAACACCATATATTTT	CAWRRRAGNTIYF
TRBJ2-2	TRBV5-1	-	-	TGCGCCAGCCGGCCTCGACAGTTTACCGGGGAGCTGTTTTTT	CASRPRQFTGELFF
TRBJ1-2	TRBV3-1/TRBV3-2	once	-	TGTGCCAGCAGTCCTACACCCTCCCCCAACATGGGCGGCTACACCTTC	CASSPTPSPNMGGYTF
TRBJ2-3	TRBV6-5	-	-	TGTGCCAGCAGTTACTCCCCGGGAGATACGCAGTATTTT	CASSYSPGDTQYF
TRBJ2-7	TRBV19	-	TRBD1	TGTGCCAGTAGTCCTGGGACAGGGGCCTCCTACGAGCAGTACTTC	CASSPGTGASYEQYF
TRBJ1-5	TRBV7-8	-	-	TGTGCCAGCAGCTCAGACACCACCTCTAATCAGCCCCAGCATTTT	CASSSDTTSNQPQHF
TRBJ2-3	TRBV19	once	-	TGTGCCAGTACCCCAGGGGCAGATACGCAGTATTTT	CASTPGADTQYF
TRBJ1-2	TRBV13	-	TRBD1	TGTGCCAGCAGCTTGACAGGGGGCAACTATGGCTACACCTTC	CASSLTGGNYGYTF
TRBJ2-3	TRBV9	-	-	TGTGCCAGCAGCGTAGACACCCAGGATACGCAGTATTTT	CASSVDTQDTQYF
TRBJ2-1	TRBV13	-	TRBD2	TGTGCCAGCACCAGGACTAGCGGGAACAATGAGCAGTTCTTC	CASTRTSGNNEQFF
TRBJ1-2	TRBV9	-	-	TGTGCCAGCAGCGTAGTCGGGAACTATGGCTACACCTTC	CASSVVGNYGYTF
TRBJ1-2	TRBV6-2/TRBV6-3	once	-	TGTGCCAGCAGCCACCGTCTGGGGGGAGGCTACACCTTC	CASSHRLGGGYTF
TRBJ1-1	TRBV2	once	-	TGTGCCAGCTCCGACAGGATCATGAACACTGAAGCTTTCTTT	CASSDRIMNTEAFF
TRBJ2-4	TRBV6-5	-	-	TGTGCTGGGGAGGGGGGCTACATTCAGTACTTC	CAGEGGYIQYF
TRBJ1-5	TRBV30	-	-	TGTGCCTGGAGTTCCGGGACAAGGAGCAATCAGCCCCAGCATTTT	CAWSSGTRSNQPQHF
TRBJ1-2	TRBV6-5	-	TRBD1	TGTGCCAGCGGCCCAACAGGGGGCCATGGCTACACCTTC	CASGPTGGHGYTF
TRBJ1-2	TRBV30	-	TRBD1	TGTGCCTGGAAGAGGAACAGGGGGGCTGGCTACACCTTC	CAWKRNRGAGYTF
TRBJ2-3	TRBV5-1	-	TRBD2	TGCGCCAGCAGCTTCCTAGCGGGAACTAGCACAGATACGCAGTATTTT	CASSFLAGTSTDTQYF
TRBJ2-3	TRBV25-1	once	TRBD2	TGTGCCAGCAGTTCCGGGACTAGCGGCTCCGATACGCAGTATTTT	CASSSGTSGSDTQYF
TRBJ2-7	TRBV30	-	-	TGTGCCTGGAGGAGACCGGGGTCCTACGAGCAGTACTTC	CAWRRPGSYEQYF
TRBJ2-1	TRBV5-4	-	TRBD2	TGTGCCAGCAGGGAAGGGACTAGCGGGGAGGGTTACAATGAGCAGTTCTTC	CASREGTSGEGYNEQFF
TRBJ2-3	TRBV9	-	TRBD1	TGTGCCAGCAGCGTACAGGGGGATATGAATACGCAGTATTTT	CASSVQGDMNTQYF
TRBJ1-1	TRBV10-1	-	-	TGCGCCAGCAGTGCGCCGGGACAAAGAGTCACTGAAGCTTTCTTT	CASSAPGQRVTEAFF
TRBJ1-1	TRBV25-1	-	-	TGTGCCAGCACTTCCAGCGTGAACACTGAAGCTTTCTTT	CASTSSVNTEAFF
TRBJ2-3	TRBV7-3	-	-	TGTGCCAGCAGCATAGGCAGGGAAGATACGCAGTATTTT	CASSIGREDTQYF
TRBJ1-1	TRBV15	-	-	TGTGCCACCAGCAGAGATTACGCCCCACTTAACACTGAAGCTTTCTTT	CATSRDYAPLNTEAFF
TRBJ2-5	TRBV11-1	-	-	TGTGCCAGCAGCTTCGGGCAAGAGACCCAGTACTTC	CASSFGQETQYF
TRBJ1-5	TRBV28	few	TRBD1	TGTGCCAGCAACCCGAAGACAGGGTTCAGTGGTCAGCCCCAGCATTTT	CASNPKTGFSGQPQHF
TRBJ1-2	TRBV7-9	-	-	TGTGCCAGCAGCTTAGAGTTCGGGGGAAAAGAAGGAGGCTACACCTTC	CASSLEFGGKEGGYTF